This T cell receptor (beta chain) was recorded in a study of blood T cells in healthy people across ages (dated by TCRdb to the mid-2010s). Regarding the complete study: Template switching captured roughly one uniquely barcoded TCR beta cDNA molecule per two T cells in model experiments. Using deep sequencing normalized with unique cDNA molecular identifiers, the study measured how TCR beta repertoire diversity changes with age. Donors were grouped into four age groups: young (average approximately 15 years), middle-aged (less than 40), aged (around 60) and long-lived (approximately 82). Using the same blood draw, the study looked at two additional independent replicas of 1 million unique cDNA reads for two donors, one aged 18 to 30 and the other aged 80 or older. Study-wide findings and limitations: Estimates of total diversity based on one million sequenced T cells were considered lower bounds and underestimates. As age increased, observed TCR beta diversity per million T cells dropped in a roughly linear way, and a significant reduction was already evident by age 40. There was a strong correlation between observed TCR beta diversity and the percentage of naive T cells measured by flow cytometry. Compared with the aged group, the long-lived group had more naive CD4+ T cells, fewer expanded clones and increased TCR diversity, suggesting age selection. Because profiling used bulk unsorted PBMCs, naive and antigen-experienced compartments could not be compared conclusively. The CMV infection status of donors was not known, potentially confounding age-related changes in expanded clonotypes.

Systemically healthy Caucasian individuals from Russia, some 38 in total and aged about 6 to 90 years, were included as donors. Each donor gave ten milliliters of peripheral blood, drawn into EDTA-treated Vacutainer tubes. Ficoll-Paque density-gradient centrifugation was used to isolate PBMCs, with at least 6.5 million per sample. Trizol reagent was used to extract total RNA from the PBMCs, yielding at least 5.5 micrograms per sample. For every donor, flow cytometry on a PBMC aliquot measured the percentage of naive CD45RAhigh/CD27high T cells. The library came from 5' RACE. The instrument was an Illumina HiSeq 2500. A second PCR of about 6 to 11 cycles was performed with a sample-barcoded 5' primer and a J-beta primer mix. A unique molecular identifier was introduced onto each TCR beta cDNA molecule by a template-switch 5' adaptor carrying 12 random nucleotides. Each sample yielded at least 3 million CDR3-containing paired-end reads. The Mint cDNA synthesis kit, primed by a TRBC-specific oligonucleotide, was used to synthesize first-strand cDNA from all RNA. Following uracil-DNA glycosylase treatment, all cDNA underwent a first 18-cycle PCR with the universal primers M1SS and BC2_uni_R. The published analysis was carried out like this. Normalization of each sample was performed by random selection of 1 million high-quality reads, each carrying a distinct molecular identifier. Instead of being binned into consensus sequences, reads that shared molecular identifiers were thrown out. MiTCR, with a Q25 quality threshold and the strictest error-elimination algorithm, was used for CDR3 identification, clonotype clustering and error correction. A nonparametric unseen species model using Euler transformation provided a lower-bound estimate of total TCR beta diversity. TCRdb reanalyzed the raw reads on its own, using fastp at Q25 for trimming and MiXCR for clone calling, and kept in-frame beta chains. CDR3 protein duplicates are merged, each entry listing the most common genes and DNA. None of the V and J calls come from the authors' own analysis; TCRdb made them. The sample table records about 500,000 distinct CDR3 sequences; around 24% of these occur just once. 8.5% to 9.5% of the sample comes from the top ten.

For this chain, trimming is 1 base at the V end and 6 bases at the J end, and the number of junction bases without a gene match is 4. According to the germline V gene, CDR1 reads LGHNA and CDR2 reads YSLEER. From the cysteine through the phenylalanine, the CDR3 covers 14 amino acids. Just the 42-base CDR3 DNA is kept, in frame starting at base 1. As for this clonotype: There is no known antigen for this receptor. No base qualities exist here, and no much larger clone lies one base off it.

This sample was also put to use in a study of T cells of mothers and their children. The second study, in turn, reports: Nine systemically healthy Caucasian individuals served as donors, namely three mothers together with their six children. cDNA synthesis consumed the entire amount of extracted RNA, loaded at around 1.5 ug RNA in each 15 ul reaction. In the second PCR, the M1S primer introduced both the sample barcodes and 2-4 random nucleotides. Each mother yielded over 9.5 million TCR beta CDR3 reads and each child 3 million or so reads. TCR recombination output is similarly shaped by thymic selection in related and unrelated pairs, with a minor effect exerted by inherited differences. Normalized repertoire overlap was always found to be slightly, but never significantly, higher in related mother-child pairs than in unrelated mother-child pairs. No persistent microchimeric T cell clones were detected, at a sensitivity of approximately 100 clones per million clonotypes. In the study, deep NGS was used to compare the TCR beta repertoires of mothers and children, and features distinguishing related mother-child pairs from unrelated individuals were sought. Mothers averaged about 37 +/- 4 years of age and children averaged about 12 +/- 4 years. After adapters were ligated using NEBNext reagents, the libraries underwent 100+100 nt paired-end sequencing on an Illumina HiSeq 2000. To prevent cross-contamination, the mother and child libraries were prepared one month apart and sequenced in separate runs. For each donor, somewhere between 500,000 and 2,000,000 distinct TCR beta clonotypes were identified. Naive TCR beta clonotypes were estimated from low-frequency clonotypes matched to each donor's FACS-determined naive share, without sorting.

The sequencing sample was made of blood. This sequence originates from a boy aged 5 to 17 in good health. The V and J segments used are TRBV4-3 and TRBJ2-7, with 9 bases in between that match TRBD1. The nucleotide sequence reads as follows: TGCGCCAGCAGCCAAGGACAGGGGGACGGCGAGCAGTACTTC. This yields the protein CASSQGQGDGEQYF.